Listed below are T cell receptor beta chains from one sample, sequenced in a study of T cell responses to AZD1222 COVID-19 vaccine. Sequencing used immunoSEQ multiplex PCR; TCRdb keeps in-frame clones, though not all of them. The sample lists under 150,000 clones; roughly nine tenths were seen once. The sample here was peripheral blood, taken on day 0 of AZD1222 vaccination. These TCRs come from an adult in good health. Both conserved end residues are part of each CDR3.

V	J	CDR3
TRBV7-3	TRBJ2-1	CASSLTYGGGEQFF
TRBV27	TRBJ1-5	CASTQTGGDGQPQHF
TRBV3-1/TRBV3-2	TRBJ2-6	CASSQDTESSGANVLTF
TRBV6-6	TRBJ1-2	CASTLGRGYGYTF
TRBV29-1	TRBJ2-7	CSVDAGGSVQYF
TRBV4-2	TRBJ2-3	CASSQSASGGGVTDTQYF
TRBV2	TRBJ2-3	CASSHPAGGTDTQYF
TRBV7-6	TRBJ2-3	CASSLGGTESTDTQYF
TRBV3-1/TRBV3-2	TRBJ2-3	CASSQGTGDTQYF
TRBV2	TRBJ1-1	CASGPGGAFF
TRBV24-1	TRBJ2-5	CATSGGGKETQYF
TRBV3-1/TRBV3-2	TRBJ1-6	CASRQPGQGFSPLHF
TRBV28	TRBJ2-5	CASSDPLQETQYF
TRBV10-3	TRBJ2-1	CAISEGNEQFF
TRBV4-2	TRBJ1-2	CASSQDSGVDDGYTF
TRBV4-1	TRBJ1-1	CASSPTVNTEAFF
TRBV19	TRBJ1-1	CASSTPRVTTEAFF
TRBV30	TRBJ1-2	CAWSASRSPNYGYTF
TRBV4-3	TRBJ2-5	CASRQDIGLAGIYQYF
TRBV2	TRBJ1-5	CASSGQGAPSGNQHF
TRBV4-3	TRBJ1-2	CASSQGGSPSYGYTF
TRBV6-5	TRBJ2-7	CASSPPGLAYEQYF
TRBV19	TRBJ1-6	CASTRNGNSPLHF
TRBV28	TRBJ1-6	CACKPRRDYNSPLHF
TRBV4-1	TRBJ2-1	CASSPNNNWGHEQFF
TRBV4-1	TRBJ1-5	CASSQPDRGLQPQHF
TRBV28	TRBJ1-5	CASSLSGGGQPQHF
TRBV18	TRBJ2-3	CASSPPTGIRTDTQYF
TRBV3-1/TRBV3-2	TRBJ2-2	CASSQEFRRAGELFF
TRBV4-3	TRBJ2-4	CASSQDTDIQYF
TRBV30	TRBJ1-3	CAWSVGGGGGNTIYF
TRBV7-2	TRBJ2-1	CASSLGTSGRFSYNEQFF
TRBV6-5	TRBJ1-2	CATRSYRGQVYGYTF
TRBV9	TRBJ2-3	CASSVGLDDSTDTQYF
TRBV5-5	TRBJ1-6	CATSRDTNSPLHF
TRBV7-3	TRBJ2-3	CASSRETSLLADTQYF
TRBV18	TRBJ1-2	CASSPDTYGYTF
TRBV5-1	TRBJ2-2	CASSRGQPPNTGELFF
TRBV7-9	TRBJ2-3	CASSFHSGASTDTQYF
TRBV30	TRBJ2-1	CAWSNRASYNEQFF
TRBV7-2	TRBJ1-6	CASSPMWGRGKNSPLHF
TRBV9	TRBJ1-3	CASSVGHSSSGNTIYF
TRBV9	TRBJ2-7	CASSVAPGRPYEQYF
TRBV7-3	TRBJ2-1	CASSLWTSAPSGEQFF
TRBV19	TRBJ1-2	CASSAQGFLTF
TRBV5-4	TRBJ1-3	CASSLSDSGNTIYF
TRBV9	TRBJ1-2	CASSPDRVRGYTF
TRBV19	TRBJ1-2	CASSMDGGGYTF
TRBV7-2	TRBJ2-7	CASKKTGDAYEQYF
TRBV6-5	TRBJ2-1	CASSYRTGPYNEQFF
TRBV6-2/TRBV6-3	TRBJ2-7	CASSYTDGGHEQYF
TRBV4-1	TRBJ2-7	CASSQGLTAYEQYF
TRBV7-2	TRBJ2-3	CASSPGQGSWYTQYF